These T cell receptor beta chains were read from a single sample in a study of T cell responses to AZD1222 COVID-19 vaccine. Measured with immunoSEQ multiplex PCR; TCRdb has only the in-frame clones, and not every one. The sample yields approximately 110,000 clones, around 87% seen once. Sequencing used peripheral blood, obtained 28 days after the second AZD1222 dose. The source of these receptors is an adult who received the AZD1222 COVID-19 vaccine. Both conserved end residues are part of each CDR3. D genes are given only for firm matches.

d_call | v_call | cdr3_aa
. | TRBV5-1 | CASWTGYGYTF
. | TRBV13 | CASSLAQPGGQPQHF
. | TRBV11-2 | CASSLERDTQYF
TRBD2 | TRBV7-3 | CASSLRTSGEGKCSTDTQYF
. | TRBV7-2 | CASSLAQLNTEAFF
. | TRBV6-1 | CASSERAGSYYGYTF
. | TRBV5-5 | CASSSNNYGANVLTF
. | TRBV7-8 | CASSLTGVNTEAFF
. | TRBV7-8 | CASSLYSITGTNQPQHF
. | TRBV7-8 | CASSKGGKSPLHF
. | TRBV5-4 | CASSSDVGAASNQPQHF
. | TRBV27 | CASSWRAIEPQHF
. | TRBV6-1 | CASSDVAGSPLHF
TRBD1 | TRBV19 | CASSAGTGGRTNEKLFF
TRBD1 | TRBV6-5 | CASRTGTARYGYTF
TRBD2 | TRBV27 | CASSLRGVLPGTSGRYNEQFF
. | TRBV14 | CASSQVGAKNAEAFF
. | TRBV7-6 | CASSLTGANTGELFF
TRBD1 | TRBV14 | CASSPNQGQLYGYTF
TRBD1 | TRBV7-9 | CASSSQGESPLHF
. | TRBV7-9 | CASTLSDYNEQFF